This T cell receptor beta chain was retrieved from a study of technical replicates of blood from a handful of donors. The count of this clone is one. Profiled with immunoSEQ multiplex PCR; TCRdb holds only in-frame clones, not every one. The sample yields about 94,000 clones, 95% seen once. The V gene lost 5 bases and the J gene lost 2 bases, with 10 bases spanning the gap. Germline values: CDR1 MNHEY, CDR2 SMNVEV (reference sequence). There are 13 residues in the CDR3. The chain couples TRBV27 to TRBJ2-7; D is uncertain. Sequencing input: T cells isolated from PBMCs. The sequence came from a human donor in good health. CDR3 DNA sequence: TGTGCCAGCAGTACCACGGGTGCCTACGAGCAGTACTTC. This codes for CASSTTGAYEQYF.